The T cell receptor beta chain described here comes from a study of shared clonotypes between healthy human individuals. All the donors were Caucasian adults who lived in Nashville, Tennessee. The method was immunoSEQ multiplex PCR; TCRdb's version includes in-frame clones alone and lacks a portion of them. The table records some 2,400,000 clones, nearly 97% of them present only once. In germline, CDR1 is MNHNS, CDR2 SASEGT. The CDR3 covers 15 residues. The V end was cut by 3 bases, the J end by 5 bases, with 17 bases between. The rearrangement uses TRBV6-1 and TRBJ2-7, with D hard to call. The receptor was isolated from a man between 18 and 29 years old in good health. The material sequenced was naive CD4+ T cells sorted from blood. Stated subset: CD45RA+ positively selected. CDR3: CASSEETRVVDEQYF. Here the CDR3 DNA reads TGTGCCAGCAGTGAGGAGACACGGGTGGTCGACGAGCAGTACTTC.